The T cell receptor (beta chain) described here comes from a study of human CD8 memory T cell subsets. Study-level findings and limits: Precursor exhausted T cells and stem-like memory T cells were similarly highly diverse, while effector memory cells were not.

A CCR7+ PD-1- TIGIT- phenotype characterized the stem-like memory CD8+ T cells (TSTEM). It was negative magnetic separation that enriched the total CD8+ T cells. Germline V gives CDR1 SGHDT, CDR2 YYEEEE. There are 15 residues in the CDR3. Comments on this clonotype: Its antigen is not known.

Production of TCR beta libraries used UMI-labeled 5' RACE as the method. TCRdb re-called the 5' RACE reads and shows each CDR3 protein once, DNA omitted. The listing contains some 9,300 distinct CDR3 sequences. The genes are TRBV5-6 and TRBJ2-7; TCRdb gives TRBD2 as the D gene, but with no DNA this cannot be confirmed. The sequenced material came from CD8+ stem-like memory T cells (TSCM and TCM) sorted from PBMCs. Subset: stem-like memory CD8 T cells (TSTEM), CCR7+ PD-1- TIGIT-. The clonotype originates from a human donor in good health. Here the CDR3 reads CASSSLGTYGREQYF.